The 25 T cell receptor beta chains reported below all come from one sample, sequenced in a study of blood T cells in healthy people across ages. It was with a sample-barcoded 5' primer and a J-beta primer mix that a second PCR of about 6 to 12 cycles was run. MiXCR was run by TCRdb on the 5' RACE reads, yielding one entry per CDR3 protein. The sample has around 750,000 distinct CDR3 sequences; roughly 50% are singletons. The sequenced material came from blood. The receptors here all came from an elderly man in good health.

This clonotype was detected only a few times. The CDR3 region is CSLKLATKTQYF. DNA of the CDR3: TGCAGCCTTAAACTAGCGACAAAGACCCAGTACTTC. The V gene is TRBV20-1, the J gene TRBJ2-5; 7 bases agree with TRBD2. Germline lookup yields CDR1 DFQATT and CDR2 SNEGSKA (reference sequence). The CDR3 totals 12 residues.

The rearrangement joins TRBV18 to TRBJ2-5; D gene uncertain. Trimming removed 3 bases from V and 3 bases from J, with 14 bases in between. This CDR3 spans 15 amino acids. From germline, CDR1 is KGHSH and CDR2 LQKENI. The CDR3 loop is CASSPRAGGKETQYF. CDR3 nucleotide sequence: TGTGCCAGCTCACCTCGGGCAGGTGGGAAAGAGACCCAGTACTTC.

This clonotype showed up just a few times. The rearrangement uses TRBV29-1 and TRBJ2-7; the D is unclear. Trimming took 4 bases from V and 6 from J, leaving 13 bases between them. The V gene's germline CDR1 is SQVTM and CDR2 ANQGSEA. This CDR3 contains 12 residues. The CDR3 DNA reads TGCAGCGTTGCGACACGAAGGAGCGAGCAGTACTTC. As protein: CSVATRRSEQYF.

The chain uses TRBV2 and TRBJ2-1; perhaps TRBD2 as D (6 bases). The CDR3 is 13 residues long. Trimming pared 6 bases from V and 3 bases from J, leaving 9 bases between. Germline CDR1 SNHLY, CDR2 FYNNEI. The CDR3 region is CASRPDYYNEQFF. CDR3 coding DNA: TGTGCCAGCAGACCGGACTACTACAATGAGCAGTTCTTC.

CDR3 DNA: TGTGCCAGCAGGCCCCCGGGACTAGCGGCCTACAATGAGCAGTTCTTC. Translated, it gives CASRPPGLAAYNEQFF. This chain joins TRBV12-3 or TRBV12-4 and TRBJ2-1, with 11 bases fitting TRBD2. The CDR3 length is 16 residues. Trimming at V came to 6 bases and at J to 2 bases, leaving 6 bases not matched to a gene.

The chain combines TRBV20-1 with TRBJ2-3, with 7 nucleotides matching TRBD2. The CDR3 covers 15 residues. Trimming took 4 bases from V and 0 from J; bases not matched to a gene: 7. The germline V gene has CDR1 DFQATT and CDR2 SNEGSKA (reference sequence). CDR3 in amino acids: CSAIRVLASTDTQYF. CDR3 nucleotides: TGCAGTGCTATAAGGGTACTAGCGAGCACAGATACGCAGTATTTT.

The chain recombines TRBV20-1 with TRBJ2-7; 7 nucleotides agree with TRBD2. CDR3 length: 15 residues. From germline, CDR1 is DFQATT and CDR2 SNEGSKA (reference sequence). J lost 7 bases, V lost 5 bases, and 17 bases had no gene match. The CDR3 nucleotides read TGCAGTGCTCTCAGCGGGGCCAGCTCCTACAATGAGCAGTACTTC. Protein product: CSALSGASSYNEQYF.

The V and J genes are TRBV28 and TRBJ2-7; no reliable D call. Trimming removed 4 bases at V and 2 bases at J, with 18 bases between. The length of the CDR3 is 16 residues. CDR1 is MDHEN, CDR2 SYDVKM, per germline. The CDR3 region is CASSSSLVRNTYEQYF. CDR3 DNA sequence: TGTGCCAGCAGTTCCAGTTTAGTTCGGAATACCTACGAGCAGTACTTC.

V is TRBV7-2 and J is TRBJ2-1, with D uncertain. The germline V gene encodes CDR1 SGHTA and CDR2 FQGNSA. CDR3 length: 13 residues. V was trimmed by 5 bases and J by 5 bases, leaving 10 bases between them. For the CDR3, the DNA is TGTGCCAGCAGCGTACGCGGTGACAATGAGCAGTTCTTC. Protein sequence: CASSVRGDNEQFF.

The chain is built from TRBV6-1 and TRBJ2-1; D unresolved. From germline, CDR1 is MNHNS and CDR2 SASEGT. CDR3 length: 15 residues. The V gene lost 5 bases and the J gene lost 6 bases, with 17 bases spanning the gap. The chain's CDR3 is CASSSTTGVGNEQFF. In nucleotides, the CDR3 is TGTGCCAGCAGTTCAACAACGGGCGTAGGCAATGAGCAGTTCTTC.

The V call is TRBV5-1, the J call TRBJ1-1, with TRBD1 as a possible D gene (5 bases). Germline V gene sequence: CDR1 SGHRS, CDR2 YFSETQ. The CDR3 covers 13 residues. Trimming stripped 2 bases from V and 3 bases from J, with 8 bases between. CDR3 in amino acids: CASSFPGHTEAFF. The CDR3 region has the DNA TGCGCCAGCAGCTTTCCGGGACACACTGAAGCTTTCTTT.

The chain is built from TRBV27 and TRBJ2-5, with a tentative D call TRBD2 (5 bases). The CDR3 contains 12 residues. V was pared by 5 bases and J by 5 bases, with 9 bases between. The germline V gene has CDR1 MNHEY and CDR2 SMNVEV (reference sequence). The CDR3 DNA reads as TGTGCCAGCAGTACGGGGTGGGAGACCCAGTACTTC. Its translation is CASSTGWETQYF.

Details on this clonotype: A much larger clonotype is one base distant, so this may be a read error. J is TRBJ2-5 and V is TRBV29-1; D is perhaps TRBD1 or TRBD2 (6 bases each). Trimming removed 6 bases from V and 7 bases from J, with 18 bases in between. This CDR3 spans 13 amino acids. The germline V gene encodes CDR1 SQVTM and CDR2 ANQGSEA. The CDR3 reads CSVKPHGGGTQYF. CDR3 DNA: TGCAGCGTCAAACCCCACGGAGGGGGGACCCAGTACTTC.

This clonotype turned up a few times. The V and J genes are TRBV9 and TRBJ2-5; TRBD2 agrees at 10 bases. This CDR3 region has 13 residues. V shed 3 bases and J 11 bases; nucleotides not matched to a gene: 7. The V gene's germline CDR1 is SGDLS and CDR2 YYNGEE. The DNA of the CDR3 is TGTGCCAGCAGCGACGGGACTAGCGTAAAGCAGTACTTC. The encoded protein is CASSDGTSVKQYF.

The genes are TRBV20-1 and TRBJ2-5; TRBD2 matches 10 bases. V lost 0 bases to trimming and J lost 2 bases; unmatched junction nucleotides: 3. The CDR3 loop spans 15 amino acids. Germline V gene lookup returns CDR1 DFQATT and CDR2 SNEGSKA (reference sequence). This chain's CDR3 is CSARDATSGQETQYF. The CDR3 DNA is TGCAGTGCTAGAGATGCGACTAGCGGGCAAGAGACCCAGTACTTC.

On this clonotype itself: A read error may account for a junction end that differs from germline. This chain links TRBV20-1 with TRBJ2-3; D is uncertain. CDR1 DFQATT and CDR2 SNEGSKA come from the germline V gene (reference sequence). The CDR3 runs to 14 residues. The CDR3, as DNA: TGCAGCATCCCACTGGGGTCGAACCTGGATACGCGGTATTTT. The encoded protein is CSIPLGSNLDTRYF.

The CDR3, as DNA: TGTGCCAGCAGCTCACGTGGAGGCTACGAGCAGTACTTC. It specifies CASSSRGGYEQYF. The chain recombines TRBV7-2 with TRBJ2-7, with D possibly TRBD2 on 5 matching bases. Germline V gives CDR1 SGHTA, CDR2 FQGNSA. This CDR3 has 13 residues. V lost 4 bases and J lost 3, with 10 bases in between. Complete variable domain (other parts from reference TRBV7-2 and TRBJ2-7): GAGVSQSPSNKVTEKGKDVELRCDPISGHTALYWYRQSLGQGLEFLIYFQGNSAPDKSGLPSDRFSAERTGGSVSTLTIQRTQQEDSAVYLCASSSRGGYEQYFGPGTRLTVT.

This clonotype has a handful of counts. The chain is built from TRBV7-8 and TRBJ2-5, with D perhaps given as TRBD1 or TRBD2 (5 bases each). Germline V gene data show CDR1 as SGHVS and CDR2 as FQNEAQ. This CDR3 has 15 residues. V was shortened by 3 bases and J by 3 bases, with 14 bases between the two germline ends. The CDR3 reads CASSLGTVVKETQYF. The CDR3 nucleotides read TGTGCCAGCAGCTTGGGGACGGTTGTGAAAGAGACCCAGTACTTC.

In this sample, this clonotype turned up a few times. The chain combines TRBV29-1 with TRBJ2-1, with 9 positions matching TRBD2. CDR1 and CDR2 from the germline V gene are SQVTM and ANQGSEA. The CDR3 has 14 amino acids. Trimming at V came to 6 bases and at J to 1 base, leaving 4 bases not matched to a gene. CDR3 amino acids: CSVIAGESYNEQFF. DNA of the CDR3: TGCAGCGTCATAGCGGGAGAGTCCTACAATGAGCAGTTCTTC.

This clonotype was recorded once. The rearrangement links TRBV15 to TRBJ2-1; 9 nucleotides line up with TRBD1. V shed 0 bases and J 2 bases; nucleotides not matched to a gene: 2. This CDR3 is 16 amino acids long. CDR1 and CDR2 (germline): LNHNV, YYDKDF (reference sequence). CDR3 region: CATSRDRQGAYNEQFF. The DNA for the CDR3 is TGTGCCACCAGCAGAGATAGACAGGGGGCCTACAATGAGCAGTTCTTC.

V and J are TRBV7-6 and TRBJ1-5; no clear D. Per germline, CDR1 SGHVS and CDR2 FNYEAQ. V was trimmed by 2 bases and J by 6 bases, leaving 8 bases between them. This CDR3 comprises 13 residues. CDR3 DNA: TGTGCCAGCAGCTTAAGTCTAGGTCAGCCCCAGCATTTT. It is translated as CASSLSLGQPQHF.

The chain uses TRBV11-2 and TRBJ1-2, with TRBD1 matching over 10 bases. CDR1 SGHAT and CDR2 FQNNGV come from the germline V gene. The ends lost 1 base at V and 0 bases at J; junction bases unmatched: 2. The CDR3 is 16 residues long. CDR3 sequence: CASSLAGQGANYGYTF. The CDR3 coding sequence is TGTGCCAGCAGCTTAGCCGGACAGGGGGCTAACTATGGCTACACCTTC.

V is TRBV12-3 or TRBV12-4 and J is TRBJ2-1; D remains ambiguous. V gave up 5 bases and J gave up 9 bases, with 17 bases separating them. The CDR3 consists of 14 residues. Here the CDR3 reads CASSPDQRVSEQFF. Written as DNA, the CDR3 is TGTGCCAGCAGTCCAGACCAGCGCGTAAGTGAGCAGTTCTTC.

This clonotype was counted once. This chain joins TRBV29-1 and TRBJ1-4, with a tentative D call TRBD1 (6 bases). Per the germline V gene, CDR1 is SQVTM and CDR2 is ANQGSEA. V shed 7 bases and J shed 7 bases, with 16 bases lying between them. The CDR3 spans 13 residues. In nucleotides, the CDR3 is TGCAGCGCGGGGTCCGGGACACGTGAAAAACTGTTTTTT. Translated, it gives CSAGSGTREKLFF. Full variable domain (rest looked up from reference TRBV29-1 and TRBJ1-4): SAVISQKPSRDICQRGTSLTIQCQVDSQVTMMFWYRQQPGQSLTLIATANQGSEATYESGFVIDKFPISRPNLTFSTLTVSNMSPEDSSIYLCSAGSGTREKLFFGSGTQLSVL.

The CDR3 loop is CASSPNSGADEKLFF. The CDR3 bases are TGTGCCAGCAGCCCAAACTCTGGGGCGGATGAAAAACTGTTTTTT. The chain carries TRBV9 and TRBJ1-4, with D perhaps TRBD1 (5 bases). V was trimmed by 4 bases and J by 6 bases, leaving 16 bases between them. CDR3 length equals 15 residues. Germline V lookup: CDR1 SGDLS, CDR2 YYNGEE.